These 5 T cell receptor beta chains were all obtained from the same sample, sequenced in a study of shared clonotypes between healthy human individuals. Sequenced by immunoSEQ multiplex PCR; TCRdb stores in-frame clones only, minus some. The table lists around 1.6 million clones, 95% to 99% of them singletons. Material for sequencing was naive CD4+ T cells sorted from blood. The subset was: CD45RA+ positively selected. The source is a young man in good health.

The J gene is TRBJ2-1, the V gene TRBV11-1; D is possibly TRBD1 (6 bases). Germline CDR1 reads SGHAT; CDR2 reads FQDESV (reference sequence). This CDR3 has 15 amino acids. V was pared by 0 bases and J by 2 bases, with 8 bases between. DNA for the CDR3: TGTGCCAGCAGCTTAGCAGGGGGAACCTACAATGAGCAGTTCTTC. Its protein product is CASSLAGGTYNEQFF. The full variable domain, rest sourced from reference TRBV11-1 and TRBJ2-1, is EAEVAQSPRYKITEKSQAVAFWCDPISGHATLYWYRQILGQGPELLVQFQDESVVDDSQLPKDRFSAERLKGVDSTLKIQPAELGDSAMYLCASSLAGGTYNEQFFGPGTRLTVL.

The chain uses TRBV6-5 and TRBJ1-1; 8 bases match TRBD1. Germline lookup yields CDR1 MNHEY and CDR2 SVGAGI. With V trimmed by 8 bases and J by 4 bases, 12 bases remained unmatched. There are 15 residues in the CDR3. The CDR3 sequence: CASRGARGPGTEAFF. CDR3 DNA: TGTGCCAGCCGTGGGGCCAGGGGGCCGGGCACTGAAGCTTTCTTT.

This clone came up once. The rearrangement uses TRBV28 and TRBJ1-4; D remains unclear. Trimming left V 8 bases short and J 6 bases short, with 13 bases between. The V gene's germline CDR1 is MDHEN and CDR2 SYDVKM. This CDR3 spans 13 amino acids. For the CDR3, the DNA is TGTGCCAGCCAAGGAAGTTATCATGAAAAACTGTTTTTT. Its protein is CASQGSYHEKLFF.

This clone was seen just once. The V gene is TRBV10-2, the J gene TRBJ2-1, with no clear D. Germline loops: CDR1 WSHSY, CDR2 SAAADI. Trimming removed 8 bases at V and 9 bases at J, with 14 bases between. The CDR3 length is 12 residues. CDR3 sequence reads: CASSVGSGEQFF. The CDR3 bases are TGCGCCAGCTCTGTGGGGTCCGGTGAGCAGTTCTTC.

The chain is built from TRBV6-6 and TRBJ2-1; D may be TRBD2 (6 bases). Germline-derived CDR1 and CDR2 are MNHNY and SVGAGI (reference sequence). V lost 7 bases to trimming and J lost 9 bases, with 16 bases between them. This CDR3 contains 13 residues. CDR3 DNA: TGTGCCAGCAAAACGGGAGCAAATTCTGAGCAGTTCTTC. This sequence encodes CASKTGANSEQFF.